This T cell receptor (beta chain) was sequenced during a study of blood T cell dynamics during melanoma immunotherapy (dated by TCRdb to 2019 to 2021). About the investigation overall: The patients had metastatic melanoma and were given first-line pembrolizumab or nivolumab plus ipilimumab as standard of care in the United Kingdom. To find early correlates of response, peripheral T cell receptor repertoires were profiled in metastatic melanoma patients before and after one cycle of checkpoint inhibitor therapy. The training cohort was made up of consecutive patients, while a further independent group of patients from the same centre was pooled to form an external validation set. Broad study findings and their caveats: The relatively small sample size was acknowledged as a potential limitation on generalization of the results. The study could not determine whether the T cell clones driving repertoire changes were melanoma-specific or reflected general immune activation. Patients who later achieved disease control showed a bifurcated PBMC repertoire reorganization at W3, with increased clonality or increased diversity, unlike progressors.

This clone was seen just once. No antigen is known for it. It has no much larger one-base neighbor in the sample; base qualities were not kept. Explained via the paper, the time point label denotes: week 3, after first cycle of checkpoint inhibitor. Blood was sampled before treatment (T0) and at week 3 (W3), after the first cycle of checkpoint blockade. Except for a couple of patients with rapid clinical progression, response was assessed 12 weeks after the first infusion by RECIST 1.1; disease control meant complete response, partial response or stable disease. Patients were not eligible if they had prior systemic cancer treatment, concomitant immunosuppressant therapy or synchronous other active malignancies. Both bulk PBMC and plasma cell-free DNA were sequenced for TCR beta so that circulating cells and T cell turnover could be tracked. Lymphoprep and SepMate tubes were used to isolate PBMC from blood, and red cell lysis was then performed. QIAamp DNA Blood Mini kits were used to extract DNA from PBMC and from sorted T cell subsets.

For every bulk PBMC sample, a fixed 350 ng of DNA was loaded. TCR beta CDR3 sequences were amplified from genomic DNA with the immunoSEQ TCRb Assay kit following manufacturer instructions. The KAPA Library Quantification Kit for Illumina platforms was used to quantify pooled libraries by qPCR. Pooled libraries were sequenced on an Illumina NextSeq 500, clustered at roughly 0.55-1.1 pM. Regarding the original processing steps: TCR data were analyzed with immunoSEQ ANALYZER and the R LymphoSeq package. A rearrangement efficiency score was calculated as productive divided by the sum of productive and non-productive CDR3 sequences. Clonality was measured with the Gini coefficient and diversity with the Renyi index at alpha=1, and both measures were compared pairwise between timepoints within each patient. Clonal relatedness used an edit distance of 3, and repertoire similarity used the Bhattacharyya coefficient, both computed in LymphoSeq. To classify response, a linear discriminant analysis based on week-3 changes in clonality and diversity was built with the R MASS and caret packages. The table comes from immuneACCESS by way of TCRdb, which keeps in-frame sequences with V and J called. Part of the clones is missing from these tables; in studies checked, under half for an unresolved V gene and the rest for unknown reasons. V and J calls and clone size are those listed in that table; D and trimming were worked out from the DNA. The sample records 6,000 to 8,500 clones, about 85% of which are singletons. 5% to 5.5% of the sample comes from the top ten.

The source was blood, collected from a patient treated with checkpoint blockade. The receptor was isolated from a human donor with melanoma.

CDR3 sequence: CASSLWAGDGNTIYF. The sequence in DNA is TGTGCCAGCAGTTTATGGGCAGGGGATGGAAACACCATATATTTT. The chain is encoded by TRBV27 joined to TRBJ1-3; TRBD1 is a possible D gene, resting on 6 matching bases. Counted from cysteine to phenylalanine, this CDR3 has 15 amino acids. The DNA shown is the 45-base CDR3, in frame from base 1. Taken from the germline V gene (reference sequence), the CDR1 and CDR2 loops are MNHEY and SMNVEV. At the junction V is shortened by 1 base and J by 3 bases, with 10 bases in between.